A selection of T cell receptor beta chains follows, all from one sample in a study of T-cell memory formation after mild COVID-19. Using its own MiXCR run on the 5' RACE reads, TCRdb lists one record per CDR3 protein. This sample has 400,000 or so distinct CDR3 sequences, with over 15% found just once. Material: PBMCs or a T cell subset sorted from them (not recorded which). Receptors were obtained from an adult woman who had mild COVID-19 (a few samples of this study predate the infection). Cell type and time point are not known. CDR3s include the opening cysteine and the closing phenylalanine or tryptophan. D genes are given only for firm matches. Only some rows state a clone size, as once, few, many or a class for expanded clones.

>TRBJ1-1|-|TRBV20-1|many
TGCAGTGCGAAAAACAGGAACGGGGACACTGAAGCTTTCTTT
CSAKNRNGDTEAFF
>TRBJ2-2|TRBD2|TRBV5-4|-
TGTGCCAGCAGCGCCGGGACTAGCGGGAACACCGGGGAGCTGTTTTTT
CASSAGTSGNTGELFF
>TRBJ1-2|-|TRBV28|few
TGTGCCAGCAGTTTGACAGGAAAGAACTATGGCTACACCTTC
CASSLTGKNYGYTF
>TRBJ2-1|TRBD2|TRBV9|few
TGTGCCAGCAGCGTAGGTAGCGGGGGGTTAAATGAGCAGTTCTTC
CASSVGSGGLNEQFF
>TRBJ2-2|TRBD2|TRBV15|few
TGTGCCACCAGCAGAGATACTCGACTAGCGGGGGGAGGCGGGGAGCTGTTTTTT
CATSRDTRLAGGGGELFF
>TRBJ2-3|TRBD2|TRBV7-2|-
TGTGCCAGCAGCCTCAGCGGGGGGCAAGGGGATACGCAGTATTTT
CASSLSGGQGDTQYF
>TRBJ2-4|-|TRBV12-5|-
TGTGCTAGTGGCGGACACAACCTAGCCAAAAACATTCAGTACTTC
CASGGHNLAKNIQYF
>TRBJ2-1|TRBD2|TRBV6-1|few
TGTGCCAGCAGGGGGACTAGCACGAATGAGCAGTTCTTC
CASRGTSTNEQFF
>TRBJ2-2|TRBD2|TRBV7-9|few
TGTGCCAGCAAACCGGGACTAGCGGGGGCTACGAACACCGGGGAGCTGTTTTTT
CASKPGLAGATNTGELFF
>TRBJ2-3|TRBD2|TRBV24-1|-
TGTGCCACCAGTGACCCGGGGACTAGTGCAGATACGCAGTATTTT
CATSDPGTSADTQYF
>TRBJ2-6|TRBD1|TRBV6-2/TRBV6-3|-
TGTGCCAGCAGTTACAGGGGGCGTGGGGCCAACGTCCTGACTTTC
CASSYRGRGANVLTF
>TRBJ2-1|TRBD2|TRBV5-1|-
TGCGCCAGCAGTAAAAGCGGGGGGGGCCTGAATGAGCAGTTCTTC
CASSKSGGGLNEQFF
>TRBJ1-1|-|TRBV19|-
TGTGCCAGTAGTATACCAGGGGCTGAAGCTTTCTTT
CASSIPGAEAFF
>TRBJ1-2|-|TRBV7-2|-
TGTGCCAGCAGCTTAGAGGCGGGAAACTATGGCTACACCTTC
CASSLEAGNYGYTF
>TRBJ1-3|-|TRBV29-1|few
TGCAGCGTTACGGACCTCAGTAGAAACACCATATATTTT
CSVTDLSRNTIYF
>TRBJ1-6|-|TRBV12-5|many
TGTGCTAGTGGTACACAGGGAAGCGGTTCACCCCTCCACTTT
CASGTQGSGSPLHF
>TRBJ2-5|TRBD2|TRBV5-1|few
TGCGCCAGCAGCATAGGGACTAGCCTACAAGAGACCCAGTACTTC
CASSIGTSLQETQYF
>TRBJ1-2|-|TRBV20-1|-
TGCAGTGCTAGAGATCGAGGATCTCCTAACTATGGCTACACCTTC
CSARDRGSPNYGYTF
>TRBJ1-1|-|TRBV29-1|-
TGCAGCGTTGAGGGCACCCTGGGCACTGAAGCTTTCTTT
CSVEGTLGTEAFF
>TRBJ1-1|-|TRBV5-1|once
TGCGCCAGTACGGACACGACAGTTCGCTCTGTGAACACTGAAGCTTTCTTT
CASTDTTVRSVNTEAFF
>TRBJ2-2|TRBD2|TRBV19|few
TGTGCCAGTAGTAAGGGGACTAATGGGGAGCTGTTTTTT
CASSKGTNGELFF
>TRBJ2-3|TRBD2|TRBV10-3|few
TGTGCCATCAGTCCCGGACTAGCGGAGGGGAGGGATACGCAGTATTTT
CAISPGLAEGRDTQYF
>TRBJ1-1|-|TRBV6-1|few
TGTGCCAGCACTTTCGGACCAGGGGCGCCTAACACTGAAGCTTTCTTT
CASTFGPGAPNTEAFF
>TRBJ2-1|TRBD2|TRBV24-1|few
TGTGCCACCAGTGACCCCTCTAGCGGGGGCTCCTACAATGAGCAGTTCTTC
CATSDPSSGGSYNEQFF
>TRBJ2-7|-|TRBV4-2|few
TGTGCCAGCAGCCAATACAGGGAGTACGAGCAGTACTTC
CASSQYREYEQYF